This is a list of T cell receptor beta chains from one sample in a study of Graves' ophthalmopathy and Graves' hyperthyroidism. Using its own MiXCR run on the multiplex PCR reads, TCRdb lists one record per CDR3 protein. The sample records roughly 700,000 distinct CDR3 sequences, 40% being singletons. The specimen sequenced was peripheral blood. Every receptor here comes from an adult man with Graves' ophthalmopathy. Both conserved end residues are part of each CDR3. Each record gives: J gene, V gene, clone size, D gene, CDR3 DNA, CDR3 protein. D genes are given only for firm matches. The size field is filled for only some rows; it gives once, few, many or a size class.

TRBJ1-2,TRBV12-3/TRBV12-4,many,.,TGTGCCAGCAGTTTAAGTGACAGCAACTATGGCTACACCTTC,CASSLSDSNYGYTF
TRBJ2-5,TRBV20-1,.,TRBD2,TGCAGTGCTGCCGGGACTAGCGGACCGACGTCGAAGACCCAGTACTTC,CSAAGTSGPTSKTQYF
TRBJ1-6,TRBV2,few,.,TGTGCCAGCATTCTGAAACGGGGGGGTTACGGTAATTCACCCCTCCACTTT,CASILKRGGYGNSPLHF
TRBJ2-7,TRBV11-2,.,.,TGTGCCAGCAGCCCCGGTGAGGTCACCGAGCAGTACTTC,CASSPGEVTEQYF
TRBJ1-1,TRBV10-2,once,.,TGCGCCAGCTCATTAAACGGACAGAAGAACACTGAAGCTTTCTTT,CASSLNGQKNTEAFF
TRBJ1-3,TRBV10-2,.,.,TGCGCCAGCAGTGCTGGGACATCGATCTCTGGAAACACCATATATTTT,CASSAGTSISGNTIYF
TRBJ2-5,TRBV5-4,.,TRBD2,TGTGCCAGCAGCTTAGGCACTAGCGGGAGTATGAGAGAGACCCAGTACTTC,CASSLGTSGSMRETQYF
TRBJ2-7,TRBV19,once,TRBD2,TGTGCCAGTAGTGCAGCGGGACCCTACGAGCAGTACTTC,CASSAAGPYEQYF
TRBJ2-7,TRBV29-1,many,.,TGCAGCGTTGACGAGGGATTCGGGTACGAGCAGTACTTC,CSVDEGFGYEQYF
TRBJ1-6,TRBV10-3,.,.,TGTGCCAGCAGTGGACCACGGGAGAGCTCCTATAATTCACCCCTCCACTTT,CASSGPRESSYNSPLHF
TRBJ2-7,TRBV19,many,.,TGTGCCAGTAGTATTGGGCGGCCGGCCTACGAGCAGTACTTC,CASSIGRPAYEQYF
TRBJ1-2,TRBV20-1,.,.,TGCAGTGCTACCCGGGGGGGGTACACCTTC,CSATRGGYTF
TRBJ2-7,TRBV12-3/TRBV12-4,.,.,TGTGCCAGCAGTTGGCGGGCCTACGAGCAGTACTTC,CASSWRAYEQYF
TRBJ1-1,TRBV24-1,.,.,TGTGCCACCAGTGACCGGGTTTATGCTTTCTTT,CATSDRVYAFF
TRBJ1-2,TRBV5-1,many,TRBD1,TGCGCCAGCAGCTTGGTAAGGGGGCACGGCTACACCTTC,CASSLVRGHGYTF
TRBJ1-6,TRBV7-9,.,TRBD1,TGTGCCAGCAGCTTAGTGGGACAGTTCGAATCACCCCTCCACTTT,CASSLVGQFESPLHF
TRBJ1-3,TRBV9,.,.,TGTGCCAGCAGCCCCCGGGTCAGACATACGAGCTCTGGAAACACCATATATTTT,CASSPRVRHTSSGNTIYF
TRBJ2-5,TRBV7-2,many,TRBD2,TGTGCCAGCAGCCCAGGACTAGCGGGGATCCAAGAGACCCAGTACTTC,CASSPGLAGIQETQYF
TRBJ1-2,TRBV7-2,many,.,TGTGCCAGCAGCCCCGACCTGCCTTGGGGGGATGGCTACACCTTC,CASSPDLPWGDGYTF
TRBJ1-4,TRBV7-9,few,.,TGTGCCAGCAGCGTGGACGTGGTCTCTAATGAAAAACTGTTTTTT,CASSVDVVSNEKLFF
TRBJ1-2,TRBV20-1,few,TRBD1,TGCAGTGCTAGTTTGACAGGGAGGGGGCGAGGCTACACCTTC,CSASLTGRGRGYTF
TRBJ1-1,TRBV10-2,many,.,TGCCCCAGCAGTGACTCTGAACCAAACATGAACACTGAAGCTTTCTTT,CPSSDSEPNMNTEAFF
TRBJ2-7,TRBV29-1,many,.,TGCAGCGCCCGATTCCGCTCGGCCGCCTACGAGCAGTACTTC,CSARFRSAAYEQYF
TRBJ2-1,TRBV2,.,.,TGTGCCAGCAAAGGAGCGCTTAACAATGAGCAGTTCTTC,CASKGALNNEQFF
TRBJ1-6,TRBV25-1,many,.,TGTGCCAGCAGTGGGGGGACTTATAATTCACCCCTCCACTTT,CASSGGTYNSPLHF
TRBJ2-5,TRBV5-6,.,.,TGTGCCAGCAGCTTGGGGGCGGCCACCCAGTACTTC,CASSLGAATQYF
TRBJ1-2,TRBV2,few,TRBD1,TGTGCCAGCATGAGGGCCAGGGGGAACTATGGCTACACCTTC,CASMRARGNYGYTF
TRBJ1-5,TRBV24-1,.,.,TGTGCCACCAGTGACCCAGGCCCTGTGGATCAGCCCCAGCATTTT,CATSDPGPVDQPQHF
TRBJ1-3,TRBV7-9,many,.,TGTGCCAGCAGGGAGGGCATCCGAAACACCATATATTTT,CASREGIRNTIYF
TRBJ2-7,TRBV7-9,many,TRBD2,TGTGCCAGCAGCTCCACGGGGGGGTTCCTCTACGAGCAGTACTTC,CASSSTGGFLYEQYF
TRBJ1-3,TRBV25-1,many,.,TGTGCCAGCAGCCACCCATCCCCGGCTGGAAACACCATATATTTT,CASSHPSPAGNTIYF
TRBJ1-3,TRBV4-2,.,.,TGTGCCAGCAGCCAAGATTTATCGGGAAACACCATATATTTT,CASSQDLSGNTIYF
TRBJ2-7,TRBV7-3,many,TRBD1,TGTGCCAGCAGCTTCGGACAGGGCTCCGAGCAGTACTTC,CASSFGQGSEQYF
TRBJ2-5,TRBV20-1,.,.,TGCAGTGCTGCCCAGGGAGGGGGCGGCAATGAGCAGTACTTC,CSAAQGGGGNEQYF
TRBJ1-1,TRBV12-3/TRBV12-4,few,TRBD1,TGTGCCAGCAGTTACCCGGGACAGGGGCGATCGGCTTTCTTT,CASSYPGQGRSAFF
TRBJ1-2,TRBV5-6,once,.,TGTGCCAGCAGCTTGGGGTATGGCTACGCCTTC,CASSLGYGYAF
TRBJ2-5,TRBV29-1,many,.,TGCAGCGTTCTAGTCGGCGAGGCCCAGTACTTC,CSVLVGEAQYF
TRBJ2-2,TRBV4-2,.,.,TGTGCCAGCAGCCAAGACGGGGGTACCGGGGAGCTGTTTTTT,CASSQDGGTGELFF
TRBJ2-1,TRBV2,.,TRBD1,TGTGCCAGCAGGGGCGGGACAGGGGTATTCAATGAGCAGTTCTTC,CASRGGTGVFNEQFF
TRBJ2-1,TRBV15,many,TRBD2,TGTGCCACCAGCAGAAAACTAGCGGGAAGATTCAATGAGCAGTTCTTC,CATSRKLAGRFNEQFF
TRBJ2-5,TRBV9,many,TRBD2,TGTGCCAGCAGCGTATCAGCGGGGGGGCCTGGGGAGACCCAGTACTTC,CASSVSAGGPGETQYF
TRBJ1-2,TRBV29-1,.,TRBD1,TGCAGCGTTGAGACAGGGCTAAACTATGGCTACACCTTC,CSVETGLNYGYTF
TRBJ1-1,TRBV9,few,.,TGTGCCAGCAGCCCCATGAGGGGGGAAATGAACACTGAAGCTTTCTTT,CASSPMRGEMNTEAFF
TRBJ2-7,TRBV12-3/TRBV12-4,.,.,TGTGCCAGCAGCTCCGTACGCTCCTACGAGCAGTACTTC,CASSSVRSYEQYF
TRBJ1-6,TRBV11-2,few,.,TGTGCCAGCAGCTTAATCCAAAATTCACCCCTCCACTTT,CASSLIQNSPLHF
TRBJ2-7,TRBV20-1,.,.,TGCAGTGCTAGTCGTGACTCGGCAGGGGTTGGAGAGCAGTACTTC,CSASRDSAGVGEQYF
TRBJ1-1,TRBV19,few,TRBD1,TGTGCCAGTAGCCCTTACGGCGGGGCAGGGGGCCGGACTGAAGCTTTCTTT,CASSPYGGAGGRTEAFF
TRBJ1-2,TRBV10-2,many,.,TGCGCCAGCAGGAGGGGGGGACTGACCTCCGGAGGCTACACCTTC,CASRRGGLTSGGYTF
TRBJ2-2,TRBV4-3,few,.,TGCGCCAGCAGCCAAGAGGCCGGCAACACCGGGGAGCTGTTTTTT,CASSQEAGNTGELFF
TRBJ1-4,TRBV11-3,.,TRBD1,TGTGCCAGCAGCCCATACAGGGGGCTAAGTGAAAAACTGTTTTTT,CASSPYRGLSEKLFF
TRBJ2-7,TRBV19,many,.,TGTGCCAGTAGTATGGGCCACCCTGGGTACGAGCAGTACTTC,CASSMGHPGYEQYF
TRBJ2-5,TRBV29-1,.,TRBD2,TGCAGCGTCGAGTGGACTAGCGGAGACCAAGAGACCCAGTACTTC,CSVEWTSGDQETQYF
TRBJ2-5,TRBV25-1,.,.,TGTGCCAGCAGTGCTAGGGGTGTGGGGCGGGAGACCCAGTACTTC,CASSARGVGRETQYF